The 17 T cell receptor beta chains listed next were all sequenced from one sample in a study of blood T cells in healthy people across ages. A sample-barcoded 5' primer and a J-beta primer mix were used in a second PCR of roughly 7 to 11 cycles. MiXCR, run by TCRdb on the 5' RACE reads, gives a single entry per CDR3 protein. The sample has around 800,000 distinct CDR3 sequences; 25% to 30% are singletons. The same data also went into a second study, on T cells of mothers and their children.

The sample taken for sequencing was blood. The source is a boy younger than 18 in good health.

In its sample, this clonotype was seen a few times. The gene calls are TRBV25-1 and TRBJ1-5; D remains ambiguous. Germline-derived CDR1 and CDR2 are MGHDK and SYGVNS. CDR3 length: 19 residues. The V and J ends lost 1 base and 2 bases respectively, with 21 bases between them. CDR3 nucleotide sequence: TGTGCCAGCAGTGAATGCCGGACCTCACTCTATCAAGGCAATCAGCCCCAGCATTTT. Amino acid sequence: CASSECRTSLYQGNQPQHF.

The chain is built from TRBV5-5 and TRBJ2-5; 11 bases match TRBD2. The DNA end lines up better with TRBJ2-1; the J call may be wrong. Germline-derived CDR1 and CDR2 are SGHKS and YYEKEE (reference sequence). The CDR3 contains 14 residues. CDR3 region: CASRVAGGDNEQFF. As DNA, the CDR3 is TGTGCCAGCAGGGTAGCGGGGGGGGACAATGAGCAGTTCTTC.

The V gene is TRBV6-2 or TRBV6-3, the J gene TRBJ2-5; D is perhaps TRBD1 (6 bases). This CDR3 spans 15 amino acids. Between the trimmed V and J ends, which lost 7 bases and 5 bases, there was a span of 20 bases. Looked up from germline, CDR1 is MNHEY and CDR2 is SVGEGT. The CDR3 loop is CASKPGAGTLETQYF. Here the CDR3 DNA reads TGTGCCAGCAAGCCAGGGGCTGGGACGCTTGAGACCCAGTACTTC.

The chain has TRBV7-6 and TRBJ2-7; 10 bases fit TRBD1. V was pared by 5 bases and J by 2 bases, with 6 bases of the junction left unmatched. The CDR3 is made up of 15 amino acids. Germline V gene sequence: CDR1 SGHVS, CDR2 FNYEAQ. CDR3 loop: CASSLGQGRTYEQYF. In nucleotides, the CDR3 is TGTGCCAGCAGCCTGGGACAGGGGAGAACCTACGAGCAGTACTTC.

This clonotype was seen more than once but under ten times. The rearrangement links TRBV9 to TRBJ1-1; tentatively, D is TRBD1 (5 bases). The V end was cut by 0 bases, the J end by 8 bases, with 11 bases between. There are 13 residues in the CDR3. Germline assignment: CDR1 SGDLS and CDR2 YYNGEE. The CDR3 sequence is CASSVGGEREAFF. The CDR3 DNA is TGTGCCAGCAGCGTAGGGGGGGAGAGGGAAGCTTTCTTT. The whole variable domain, remainder taken from reference TRBV9 and TRBJ1-1, is DSGVTQTPKHLITATGQRVTLRCSPRSGDLSVYWYQQSLDQGLQFLIQYYNGEERAKGNILERFSAQQFPDLHSELNLSSLELGDSALYFCASSVGGEREAFFGQGTRLTVV.

The rearrangement uses TRBV3-1 and TRBJ2-5, with a possible D match to TRBD1 (6 bases). V gave up 2 bases and J gave up 2 bases, with 12 bases separating them. This CDR3 comprises 15 residues. Germline CDR1 and CDR2: LGHDT and YNNKEL (reference sequence). The CDR3 nucleotides are TGTGCCAGCAGCCAATACGGGACACGACAAGAGACCCAGTACTTC. Amino acids: CASSQYGTRQETQYF.

This clonotype occurred a few times. The gene calls are TRBV5-1 and TRBJ2-1, with 11 positions matching TRBD1. This CDR3 is 18 amino acids long. J was trimmed by 2 bases and V by 4 bases; bases with no gene match: 11. Germline lookup yields CDR1 SGHRS and CDR2 YFSETQ. The CDR3 loop reads CASSLTDRGRGAYNEQFF. DNA of the CDR3: TGCGCCAGCAGCCTCACGGACAGGGGGCGCGGAGCCTACAATGAGCAGTTCTTC.

The chain is built from TRBV5-5 and TRBJ1-5; the match to TRBD1 covers 7 bases. V lost 5 bases to trimming and J lost 7 bases; unmatched junction nucleotides: 12. The CDR3 totals 15 residues. Germline assignment: CDR1 SGHKS and CDR2 YYEKEE (reference sequence). CDR3 residues: CASSSQGDSYQPQHF. In nucleotides, the CDR3 is TGTGCCAGCAGTTCCCAGGGGGACTCGTACCAGCCCCAGCATTTT.

CDR3 in DNA: TGTGCCAGCAGTGAGAGTAGCGGGGGGGAGGATGAGCAGTTCTTC. Protein product: CASSESSGGEDEQFF. V gene TRBV2 combines with J gene TRBJ2-5, with TRBD2 matching over 11 bases. The J call may not be correct, given that the DNA end is closer to TRBJ2-1. Germline assignment: CDR1 SNHLY and CDR2 FYNNEI. The CDR3 has 15 residues.

The V and J genes are TRBV7-3 and TRBJ1-1, with D unresolved. The germline CDR1 and CDR2 sequences are SGHTA and FQGTGA. V shed 1 base and J shed 1 base, with 10 bases lying between them. This CDR3 is 15 amino acids long. CDR3 DNA sequence: TGTGCCAGCAGCTTAATGGCGCCCCCGAACACTGAAGCTTTCTTT. It yields the protein CASSLMAPPNTEAFF.

This clonotype was seen only a few times. V gene TRBV12-3 or TRBV12-4 combines with J gene TRBJ2-1; D not resolved. TRBJ2-5 matches the DNA end more closely, so the J call is doubtful. This CDR3 is 14 amino acids long. The CDR3 region is CASSLIKAPATQYF. In DNA, the CDR3 is TGTGCCAGCAGTTTGATTAAGGCCCCAGCGACCCAGTACTTC.

This sequence joins TRBV10-3 and TRBJ2-5, with D possibly matching TRBD1 (6 bases). Germline V lookup: CDR1 ENHRY, CDR2 SYGVKD. The CDR3 length is 13 residues. The V and J ends lost 6 bases and 3 bases respectively, with 11 bases between them. The CDR3 sequence is CAIRGTLKETQYF. CDR3 nucleotide sequence: TGTGCCATCAGGGGGACACTCAAAGAGACCCAGTACTTC.

This clonotype appeared a single time. V usage is TRBV5-6 and J usage is TRBJ2-1; 8 nucleotides align to TRBD1. Germline V gene lookup returns CDR1 SGHDT and CDR2 YYEEEE. V trimming: 4 bases; J trimming: 8 bases; junction bases outside the gene matches: 17. CDR3 length: 17 amino acids. The CDR3 DNA is TGTGCCAGCAGCAAGGGGGGTATCGGGACAGGATCCCATGAGCAGTTCTTC. Translating it yields CASSKGGIGTGSHEQFF.

The rearrangement joins TRBV20-1 to TRBJ1-5; no definite D call. V was trimmed by 3 bases and J by 1 base, leaving 7 bases between them. This CDR3 has 13 amino acids. Looked up from germline, CDR1 is DFQATT and CDR2 is SNEGSKA (reference sequence). In nucleotides, the CDR3 is TGCAGTGCTAGGGGTGAGAGCAATCAGCCCCAGCATTTT. Translating gives CSARGESNQPQHF.

The chain carries TRBV12-3 or TRBV12-4 and TRBJ2-7; D unresolved. With the DNA end fitting TRBJ2-5 better, the J assignment may be wrong. The CDR3 extends over 14 amino acids. The CDR3 reads CASSPLRSVETQYF. CDR3 bases: TGTGCCAGCAGCCCCCTTAGGTCGGTAGAGACCCAGTACTTC.

This clonotype was recorded a few times. This chain joins TRBV12-5 and TRBJ2-5; D is unresolved. The J call may be mistaken, given a closer DNA end match to TRBJ2-1. Looked up from germline, CDR1 is LGHNT and CDR2 is FRNRAP. This CDR3 spans 13 amino acids. The CDR3 is CASGAGYWDEQFF. The CDR3 coding sequence is TGTGCTAGTGGTGCCGGGTACTGGGATGAGCAGTTCTTC.

The chain employs TRBV20-1 and TRBJ1-1, with D tentatively TRBD1 (6 bases). CDR1 is DFQATT and CDR2 is SNEGSKA in the germline V gene (reference sequence). The CDR3 is 13 residues long. The V and J ends lost 3 bases and 0 bases respectively, with 8 bases between them. CDR3 nucleotide sequence: TGCAGTGCTAGGCAGGGGCTGAACACTGAAGCTTTCTTT. Translation: CSARQGLNTEAFF.